This T cell receptor (beta chain) derives from a study of blood T cell repertoires in COVID-19. Trimming took 6 bases from V and 10 from J, leaving 22 bases between them. Germline V gene data show CDR1 as KGHSH and CDR2 as LQKENI. The CDR3 is 15 residues long. This clone showed up just once. Profiled with immunoSEQ multiplex PCR; TCRdb holds only in-frame clones, not every one. This sample has about 260,000 clones; 85% to 90% occur once, and the top ten carry about an eighth. V gene TRBV18 combines with J gene TRBJ2-1; tentatively, D is TRBD1 (6 bases). The clonotype comes from a human donor in a cohort sampled during active COVID-19. Sequenced sample: peripheral blood. The CDR3 reads CASSAGVLGASEQFF. As DNA, the CDR3 is TGTGCCAGCTCCGCAGGGGTGTTGGGGGCGTCGGAGCAGTTCTTC.